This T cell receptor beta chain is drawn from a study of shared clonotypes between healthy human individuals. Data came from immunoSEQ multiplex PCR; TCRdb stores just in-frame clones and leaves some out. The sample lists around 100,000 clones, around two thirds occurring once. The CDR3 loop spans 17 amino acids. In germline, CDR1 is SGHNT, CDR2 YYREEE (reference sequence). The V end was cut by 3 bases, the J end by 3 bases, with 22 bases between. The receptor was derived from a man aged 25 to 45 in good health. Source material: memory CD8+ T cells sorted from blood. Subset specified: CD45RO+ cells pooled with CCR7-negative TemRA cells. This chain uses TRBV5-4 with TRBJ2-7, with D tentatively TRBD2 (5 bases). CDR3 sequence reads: CASSSAEGEGWVYEQYF. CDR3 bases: TGTGCCAGCAGCTCCGCCGAGGGAGAGGGCTGGGTCTACGAGCAGTACTTC.